Listed below are T cell receptor beta chains from one sample, sequenced in a study of post-analysis software for immune sequencing data. TCRdb used MiXCR to reprocess the PCR reads, holding one entry per CDR3 protein. Among about 500,000 distinct CDR3 sequences listed, roughly 45% were seen once. Sequencing was done on a sample of blood. The source is a girl under 18 with multiple sclerosis. The CDR3 runs from the conserved cysteine through the conserved F or W. A D gene is named only where the DNA matches it firmly. Clone sizes are given selectively: once, few, many, or a class where the clone is expanded.

clone size: .
V gene: TRBV15
J gene: TRBJ2-5
D gene: TRBD1
CDR3 DNA: TGTGCCACCAGCAGAGGGGGACAGTCGGTAGAGACCCAGTACTTC
CDR3 protein: CATSRGGQSVETQYF

clone size: .
V gene: TRBV19
J gene: TRBJ2-1
D gene: TRBD1
CDR3 DNA: TGTGCCAGTAGTCCCAGGAGACAGGGGTATGAGCAGTTCTTC
CDR3 protein: CASSPRRQGYEQFF

clone size: .
V gene: TRBV10-1
J gene: TRBJ2-3
D gene: .
CDR3 DNA: TGCGCCAGCAGTGAGTCGAAAGATCTCGCAGATACGCAGTATTTT
CDR3 protein: CASSESKDLADTQYF

clone size: .
V gene: TRBV6-2/TRBV6-3
J gene: TRBJ1-5
D gene: .
CDR3 DNA: TGTGCCAGCGCTTCAACTCCGACAGGTAGCAATCAGCCCCAGCATTTT
CDR3 protein: CASASTPTGSNQPQHF

clone size: few
V gene: TRBV29-1
J gene: TRBJ2-1
D gene: TRBD2
CDR3 DNA: TGCAGCGTCCCGGGGACTAGCGGGAGGGCCTACAATGAGCAGTTCTTC
CDR3 protein: CSVPGTSGRAYNEQFF

clone size: few
V gene: TRBV5-1
J gene: TRBJ2-1
D gene: TRBD2
CDR3 DNA: TGCGCCAGCAGCACGGGACTAGCGGGAGAAGAGCAGTTCTTC
CDR3 protein: CASSTGLAGEEQFF

clone size: few
V gene: TRBV24-1
J gene: TRBJ2-5
D gene: .
CDR3 DNA: TGTGCCACCAGCCGCGGGACAGACCAAGAGACCCAGTACTTC
CDR3 protein: CATSRGTDQETQYF

clone size: .
V gene: TRBV7-9
J gene: TRBJ2-7
D gene: TRBD2
CDR3 DNA: TGTGCCAGCAGCGGGCGACTAGCGGGAGTCGACGAGCAGTACTTC
CDR3 protein: CASSGRLAGVDEQYF

clone size: .
V gene: TRBV20-1
J gene: TRBJ2-1
D gene: TRBD2
CDR3 DNA: TGCAGTGCTCTTCTTAGCGGGAGCAATGAGCAGTTCTTC
CDR3 protein: CSALLSGSNEQFF

clone size: .
V gene: TRBV12-3/TRBV12-4
J gene: TRBJ2-5
D gene: .
CDR3 DNA: TGTGCCAGCAGTTTTCTATTCGGGAGAAGTGAGACCCAGTACTTC
CDR3 protein: CASSFLFGRSETQYF

clone size: .
V gene: TRBV20-1
J gene: TRBJ2-1
D gene: TRBD2
CDR3 DNA: TGCAGTGCTAGGGCGGCGGGAGAAGGTTACAATGAGCAGTTCTTC
CDR3 protein: CSARAAGEGYNEQFF

clone size: .
V gene: TRBV5-1
J gene: TRBJ2-5
D gene: .
CDR3 DNA: TGCGCCAGCAGCTCTCACCAGGCGGGTCGGGAAGAGACCCAGTACTTC
CDR3 protein: CASSSHQAGREETQYF

clone size: few
V gene: TRBV20-1
J gene: TRBJ1-2
D gene: TRBD1
CDR3 DNA: TGCAGTGGCACAGGGGACTATAACTATGGCTACACCTTC
CDR3 protein: CSGTGDYNYGYTF

clone size: .
V gene: TRBV6-6
J gene: TRBJ2-7
D gene: .
CDR3 DNA: TGTACCAGCAGCTCCCCTGGACACCCTGCCCAGTACTTC
CDR3 protein: CTSSSPGHPAQYF

clone size: few
V gene: TRBV12-3/TRBV12-4
J gene: TRBJ1-2
D gene: .
CDR3 DNA: TGTGCCAGCAGTTTAGAAACAGGGAGGGTCTATGGCTACACCTTC
CDR3 protein: CASSLETGRVYGYTF

clone size: few
V gene: TRBV10-3
J gene: TRBJ1-1
D gene: .
CDR3 DNA: TGTGCCATCGGAAAGGCCCTGAACACTGAAGCTTTCTTT
CDR3 protein: CAIGKALNTEAFF

clone size: .
V gene: TRBV5-1
J gene: TRBJ2-3
D gene: .
CDR3 DNA: TGCGCCAGCATCGGTTTGGGGCAAGGGATAAGCACAGATACGCAGTATTTT
CDR3 protein: CASIGLGQGISTDTQYF

clone size: .
V gene: TRBV5-6
J gene: TRBJ2-7
D gene: .
CDR3 DNA: TGTGCCAGCAGCCCCCCCCCGCTAGGGGGCTACGAGCAGTACTTC
CDR3 protein: CASSPPPLGGYEQYF

clone size: .
V gene: TRBV25-1
J gene: TRBJ2-7
D gene: TRBD1
CDR3 DNA: TGTGCCAGCAGTGAAGGGACAGACTCCTACGAGCAGTACTTC
CDR3 protein: CASSEGTDSYEQYF

clone size: .
V gene: TRBV9
J gene: TRBJ2-1
D gene: TRBD2
CDR3 DNA: TGTGCCAGCAGCGCACAACTAGCGGGGGAAATGAATGAGCAGTTCTTC
CDR3 protein: CASSAQLAGEMNEQFF

clone size: .
V gene: TRBV7-2
J gene: TRBJ2-1
D gene: .
CDR3 DNA: TGTGCCAGCAGCTTGGGCCCTAGTGTGGCCTATGAGCAGTTCTTC
CDR3 protein: CASSLGPSVAYEQFF

clone size: .
V gene: TRBV5-1
J gene: TRBJ2-7
D gene: .
CDR3 DNA: TGCGCCAGCAGCTATTGGCTACAGGGCACCTACGAGCAGTACTTC
CDR3 protein: CASSYWLQGTYEQYF

clone size: .
V gene: TRBV7-2
J gene: TRBJ2-7
D gene: .
CDR3 DNA: TGTGCCAGCAGCTTAGAGCTGGTTCGCGAGCAGTACTTC
CDR3 protein: CASSLELVREQYF

clone size: .
V gene: TRBV7-9
J gene: TRBJ1-2
D gene: .
CDR3 DNA: TGTGCCAGCAGCTTAGTCGAGGGCAGGGGATCTGGCTACACCTTC
CDR3 protein: CASSLVEGRGSGYTF

clone size: .
V gene: TRBV6-6
J gene: TRBJ2-7
D gene: TRBD1
CDR3 DNA: TGTGCCAGCACCGATCGAAGGGACAGGGCCTACGAGCAGTACTTC
CDR3 protein: CASTDRRDRAYEQYF

clone size: few
V gene: TRBV6-6
J gene: TRBJ2-1
D gene: TRBD2
CDR3 DNA: TGTGCCAGCAGTTCCGGACTAGCAAGATCTTACAATGAGCAGTTCTTC
CDR3 protein: CASSSGLARSYNEQFF

clone size: few
V gene: TRBV5-1
J gene: TRBJ2-5
D gene: .
CDR3 DNA: TGCGCCAGCAGCGCACAGGGTGGAGAGACCCAGTACTTC
CDR3 protein: CASSAQGGETQYF

clone size: .
V gene: TRBV20-1
J gene: TRBJ1-2
D gene: TRBD1
CDR3 DNA: TGCAGTGCTAGTGAGGACAGGGCTAGAGGTGGCTACACCTTC
CDR3 protein: CSASEDRARGGYTF

clone size: .
V gene: TRBV13
J gene: TRBJ2-7
D gene: TRBD2
CDR3 DNA: TGTGCCAGCAGCGCCGGGACTAGCGGGAGGCCCGAGCAGTACTTC
CDR3 protein: CASSAGTSGRPEQYF

clone size: .
V gene: TRBV29-1
J gene: TRBJ2-1
D gene: .
CDR3 DNA: TGCAGCGTCGGCAGCGGCTACAATGAGCAGTTCTTC
CDR3 protein: CSVGSGYNEQFF

clone size: once
V gene: TRBV9
J gene: TRBJ2-4
D gene: TRBD1
CDR3 DNA: TGTGCCAGCACGAAGCCAGGGGGCATTCAGTACTTC
CDR3 protein: CASTKPGGIQYF

clone size: .
V gene: TRBV28
J gene: TRBJ2-7
D gene: TRBD1
CDR3 DNA: TGTGCCAGCAGTCCCCGGACAGGGGTTAGAGAGCAGTACTTC
CDR3 protein: CASSPRTGVREQYF